The rows below give T cell receptor beta chains drawn from one sample of a study of OX40 agonist ivuxolimab in advanced cancers. Produced via immunoSEQ multiplex PCR; TCRdb's table is partial and in-frame only. The table lists around 100,000 clones, about 89% of them singletons, with approximately 0.16% in the top ten. This sample comprised CD4+ or CD8+ T cells sorted from blood, obtained in a trial of the OX40 agonist ivuxolimab. Receptor source: an adult with an advanced solid tumor such as melanoma, head and neck, liver or kidney cancer. CDR3s include the opening cysteine and the closing phenylalanine or tryptophan. D genes are given only for firm matches. Rows give clone size only sometimes, using once, few, many, or a class for an expanded clone.

TGTGCCAGCAGCTTAGGAGAGAGGACAGGTAATCAGCCCCAGCATTTT	CASSLGERTGNQPQHF	NA	TRBV7-9	TRBJ1-5	TRBD1
TGTGCCAGCAGTGCCCTGGACAGGGCGGGCGGCTACACCTTC	CASSALDRAGGYTF	NA	TRBV27	TRBJ1-2	TRBD1
TGCAGCGTTGATCCGGGACGGGGGAGAGGCACAGATACGCAGTATTTT	CSVDPGRGRGTDTQYF	NA	TRBV29-1	TRBJ2-3	NA
TGCGCCAGCAGCGGGACAGTCGGAAACACCATATATTTT	CASSGTVGNTIYF	NA	TRBV5-1	TRBJ1-3	TRBD1
TGTGCCAGCAGCTTGGGGACTAGCAGATTTGCGAACACAGATACGCAGTATTTT	CASSLGTSRFANTDTQYF	NA	TRBV7-8	TRBJ2-3	TRBD2
TGTGCCTGGAGGAACCGGGGCCTCTTAACAGATACGCAGTATTTT	CAWRNRGLLTDTQYF	once	TRBV30	TRBJ2-3	NA
TGTGCCAGCTCACAGGGGTGGACAGGGGGCAAAGATGAGCAGTTCTTC	CASSQGWTGGKDEQFF	NA	TRBV18	TRBJ2-1	TRBD1
TGTGCCAGTAGTATTTTGCCGGGCTATGGCTACACCTTC	CASSILPGYGYTF	few	TRBV19	TRBJ1-2	NA
TGTGCCAGCAGTTTGTCTACTGGCGGAGGGGCTGAGACCCAGTACTTC	CASSLSTGGGAETQYF	once	TRBV28	TRBJ2-5	NA
TGTGCCAGCAGCTTAGTCCGGGACACCCAAGAGACCCAGTACTTC	CASSLVRDTQETQYF	NA	TRBV7-7	TRBJ2-5	NA
TGTGCCAGTAGTCCAGGGGGGCGAGCGGGGACAGATACGCAGTATTTT	CASSPGGRAGTDTQYF	NA	TRBV19	TRBJ2-3	NA
TGCGCCAGCAGCACGATCGGCGGACGCACGAACACTGAAGCTTTCTTT	CASSTIGGRTNTEAFF	NA	TRBV5-1	TRBJ1-1	NA
TGTGCCAGTAGTCTACTGGCTAACTATGGCTACACCTTC	CASSLLANYGYTF	few	TRBV19	TRBJ1-2	NA
TGTGCCAGCAGTGGGAGGGACAGATTAACAGATACGCAGTATTTT	CASSGRDRLTDTQYF	NA	TRBV6-5	TRBJ2-3	NA
TGTGCCAGCAGCCCTTGGGCTGGGGGGACTGAAGCTTTCTTT	CASSPWAGGTEAFF	NA	TRBV9	TRBJ1-1	NA
TGTGCCAGCAGTCAGAGCACAGATACGCAGTATTTT	CASSQSTDTQYF	once	TRBV6-5	TRBJ2-3	NA
TGTGCCAGCAGTGAATGGGCGGGGGGGAAAGAGACCCAGTACTTC	CASSEWAGGKETQYF	NA	TRBV25-1	TRBJ2-5	TRBD2
TGTGCCAGCATGCCTAGCGGGGGGCATCAAGAGACCCAGTACTTC	CASMPSGGHQETQYF	once	TRBV6-4	TRBJ2-5	TRBD2
TGTGCCAGCACCAGGGGGCCAGAAAAACTGTTTTTT	CASTRGPEKLFF	NA	TRBV7-9	TRBJ1-4	TRBD1
TGCGCCAGCAGCTTCGCTTTAGCGGGAGGAAAGAATGAGCAGTTCTTC	CASSFALAGGKNEQFF	NA	TRBV5-1	TRBJ2-1	TRBD2
TGCGCCAGCAGCCTAACCCCCCTGGGAAACACTGAAGCTTTCTTT	CASSLTPLGNTEAFF	once	TRBV5-1	TRBJ1-1	NA
TGTGCCAGTAGTATAATCGGGACAGGGGCCATTAACTATGGCTACACCTTC	CASSIIGTGAINYGYTF	once	TRBV19	TRBJ1-2	TRBD1
TGCGCCAGCAGCCAATTTTCCTCCGGGACAGGGAATGAAAAACTGTTTTTT	CASSQFSSGTGNEKLFF	NA	TRBV4-1	TRBJ1-4	TRBD1
TGCGCCAGCAGTACGCCGGGGGCCTTCACTGAAGCTTTCTTT	CASSTPGAFTEAFF	NA	TRBV5-1	TRBJ1-1	NA
TGCAGCGTTGCCGGGACCTATGATCAGCCCCAGCATTTT	CSVAGTYDQPQHF	few	TRBV29-1	TRBJ1-5	NA